The 7 T cell receptor beta chains below come from one sample, sequenced in a study of cytomegalovirus exposure and HLA in healthy donors. The PCR used 60 Vbeta and 13 Jbeta primers. TCRdb's table, derived via immunoSEQ multiplex PCR, lists solely in-frame clones and lacks some. The sample has fewer than 200,000 clones; about 80% are singletons. The sample comprised PBMCs. These receptors all stem from a woman aged 25 to 45 in good health and CMV-seronegative.

This chain connects TRBV7-2 to TRBJ1-1; 7 bases are a match to TRBD1. Germline V gene data show CDR1 as SGHTA and CDR2 as FQGNSA. This CDR3 spans 14 amino acids. The V and J ends lost 1 base and 4 bases, in that order; junction bases with no gene match: 3. The CDR3: CASSLVGQATEAFF. CDR3 sequence (DNA): TGTGCCAGCAGCTTAGTAGGACAGGCCACTGAAGCTTTCTTT.

The chain's CDR3 is CASSLPRTGVGSDTQYF. CDR3 DNA: TGTGCCAGCAGCTTACCAAGGACAGGGGTTGGGTCAGATACGCAGTATTTT. This chain joins TRBV11-2 and TRBJ2-3, with TRBD1 matching over 9 bases. Trimming at V came to 2 bases and at J to 4 bases, leaving 10 bases not matched to a gene. This CDR3 is built from 17 residues. Germline assignment: CDR1 SGHAT and CDR2 FQNNGV.

The chain employs TRBV13 and TRBJ2-7; 7 bases line up with TRBD2. The CDR3 is 14 amino acids. Per the germline V gene, CDR1 is PRHDT and CDR2 is FYEKMQ (reference sequence). V lost 1 base to trimming and J lost 6 bases; unmatched junction nucleotides: 6. CDR3 nucleotides: TGTGCCAGCAGCTTAGCCAGCGGGATCTCCGAGCAGTACTTC. It specifies CASSLASGISEQYF.

The V gene is TRBV5-4, the J gene TRBJ2-1; 8 positions match TRBD2. Germline V CDR1 and CDR2: SGHNT, YYREEE (reference sequence). This CDR3 is 19 amino acids long. The trim removed 0 bases at V and 3 bases at J, leaving 14 bases unmatched. In nucleotides, the CDR3 is TGTGCCAGCAGCTTGGATCTGACTAGCGCCACATTGGGCTACAATGAGCAGTTCTTC. Protein product: CASSLDLTSATLGYNEQFF.

CDR3 protein: CASSFYPASGTNEQFF. In DNA, the CDR3 is TGTGCCAGCAGCTTTTATCCGGCTAGCGGGACTAATGAGCAGTTCTTC. The gene calls are TRBV7-2 and TRBJ2-1; TRBD2 agrees at 9 bases. Trimming cost V 3 bases and J 7 bases; bases outside gene matches: 10. Germline assignment: CDR1 SGHTA and CDR2 FQGNSA. This CDR3 region has 16 residues.

The J gene is TRBJ2-1, the V gene TRBV6-1, with D tentatively TRBD2 (6 bases). CDR3 length: 14 residues. The V end lost 5 bases, the J end lost 8 bases, and 16 bases lay between the germline ends. The germline CDR1 and CDR2 sequences are MNHNS and SASEGT. The CDR3 reads CASSLTGVSDEQFF. The CDR3 bases are TGTGCCAGCAGTCTAACGGGAGTATCGGATGAGCAGTTCTTC.

Remarks on this clone: At one end the junction does not follow the germline gene, possibly because of a read error. This rearrangement joins TRBV28 to TRBJ2-7; the match to TRBD1 covers 7 bases. The CDR3 length is 16 residues. Per the germline V gene, CDR1 is MDHEN and CDR2 is SYDVKM. The CDR3 region has the DNA TGTGCCACCAGTGGGGAGAAGGGGACAGATGACTACGAGCAGTACTTC. Its protein product is CATSGEKGTDDYEQYF.